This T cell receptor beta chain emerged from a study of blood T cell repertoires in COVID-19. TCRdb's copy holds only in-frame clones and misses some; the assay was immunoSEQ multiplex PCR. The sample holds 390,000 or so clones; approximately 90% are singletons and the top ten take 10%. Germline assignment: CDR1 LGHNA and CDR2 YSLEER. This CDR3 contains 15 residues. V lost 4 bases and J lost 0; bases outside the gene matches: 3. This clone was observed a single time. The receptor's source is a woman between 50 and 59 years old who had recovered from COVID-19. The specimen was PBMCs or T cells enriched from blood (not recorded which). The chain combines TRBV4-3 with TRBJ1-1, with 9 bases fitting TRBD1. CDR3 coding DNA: TGCGCCAGCAGCCCTGGACAGGGGTTGAACACTGAAGCTTTCTTT. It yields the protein CASSPGQGLNTEAFF.